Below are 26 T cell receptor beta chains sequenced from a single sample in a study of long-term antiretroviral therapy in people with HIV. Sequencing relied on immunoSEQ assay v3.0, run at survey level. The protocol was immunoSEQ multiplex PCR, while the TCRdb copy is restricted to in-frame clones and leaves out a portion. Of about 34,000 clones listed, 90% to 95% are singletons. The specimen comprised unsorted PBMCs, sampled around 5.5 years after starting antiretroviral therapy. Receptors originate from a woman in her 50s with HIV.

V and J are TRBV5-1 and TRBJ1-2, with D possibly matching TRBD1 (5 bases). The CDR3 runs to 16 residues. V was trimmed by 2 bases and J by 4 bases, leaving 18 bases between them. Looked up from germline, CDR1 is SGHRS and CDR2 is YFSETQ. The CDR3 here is CASSFYRDGASYGYTF. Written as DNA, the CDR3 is TGCGCCAGCAGCTTCTACCGGGACGGAGCTTCCTATGGCTACACCTTC. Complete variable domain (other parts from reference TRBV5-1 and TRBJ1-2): KAGVTQTPRYLIKTRGQQVTLSCSPISGHRSVSWYQQTPGQGLQFLFEYFSETQRNKGNFPGRFSGRQFSNSRSEMNVSTLELGDSALYLCASSFYRDGASYGYTFGSGTRLTVV.

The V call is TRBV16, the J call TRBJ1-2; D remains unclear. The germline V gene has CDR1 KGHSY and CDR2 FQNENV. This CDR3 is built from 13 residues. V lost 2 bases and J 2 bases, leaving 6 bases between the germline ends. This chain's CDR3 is CASSQGSNYGYTF. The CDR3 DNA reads TGTGCCAGCAGCCAAGGATCAAACTATGGCTACACCTTC.

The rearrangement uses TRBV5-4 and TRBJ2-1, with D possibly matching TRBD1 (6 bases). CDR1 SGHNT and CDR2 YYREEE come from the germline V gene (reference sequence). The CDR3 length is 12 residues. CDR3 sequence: CAHSRQANEQFF. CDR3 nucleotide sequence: TGTGCACACTCCAGACAGGCCAATGAGCAGTTCTTC.

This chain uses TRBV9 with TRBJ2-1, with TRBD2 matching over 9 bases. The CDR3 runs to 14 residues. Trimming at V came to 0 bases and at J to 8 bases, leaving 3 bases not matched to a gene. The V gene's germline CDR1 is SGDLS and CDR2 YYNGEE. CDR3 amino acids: CASSVGGGAYEQFF. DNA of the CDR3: TGTGCCAGCAGCGTAGGCGGGGGGGCCTATGAGCAGTTCTTC.

The CDR3 region is CASSASGTKIQETQYF. The CDR3 bases are TGTGCCAGCAGCGCATCCGGGACGAAGATACAAGAGACCCAGTACTTC. This chain uses TRBV7-2 with TRBJ2-5; D may be TRBD1 or TRBD2 (5 bases each). The V and J ends lost 5 bases and 2 bases respectively, with 18 bases between them. The CDR3 length is 16 residues. The germline gives CDR1 SGHTA, CDR2 FQGNSA.

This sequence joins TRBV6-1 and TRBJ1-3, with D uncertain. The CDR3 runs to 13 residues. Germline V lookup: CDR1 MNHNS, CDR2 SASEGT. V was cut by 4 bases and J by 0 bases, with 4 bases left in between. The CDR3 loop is CASSVSSGNTIYF. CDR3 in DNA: TGTGCCAGCAGTGTGAGCTCTGGAAACACCATATATTTT.

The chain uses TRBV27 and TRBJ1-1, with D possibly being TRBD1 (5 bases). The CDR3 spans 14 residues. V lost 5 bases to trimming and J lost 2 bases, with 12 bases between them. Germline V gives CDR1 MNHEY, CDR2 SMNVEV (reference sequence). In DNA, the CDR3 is TGTGCCAGCAGTATTCGGGGGTTAAACACTGAAGCTTTCTTT. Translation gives CASSIRGLNTEAFF.

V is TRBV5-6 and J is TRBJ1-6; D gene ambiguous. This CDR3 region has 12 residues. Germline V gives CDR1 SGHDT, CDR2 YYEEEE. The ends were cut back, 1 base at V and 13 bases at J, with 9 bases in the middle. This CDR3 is CASSLNKSPLHF. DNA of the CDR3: TGTGCCAGCAGCTTGAACAAGTCCCCCCTCCACTTT.

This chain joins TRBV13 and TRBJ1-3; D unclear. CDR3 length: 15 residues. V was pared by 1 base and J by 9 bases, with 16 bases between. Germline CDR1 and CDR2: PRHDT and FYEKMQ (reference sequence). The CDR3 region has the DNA TGTGCCAGCAGCTTAGTGGGCTCTACGGGTGGCACCATATATTTT. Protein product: CASSLVGSTGGTIYF.

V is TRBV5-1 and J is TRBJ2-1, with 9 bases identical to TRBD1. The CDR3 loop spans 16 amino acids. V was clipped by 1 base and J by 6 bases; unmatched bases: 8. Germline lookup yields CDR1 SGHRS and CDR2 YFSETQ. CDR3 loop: CASSLPTGTGSNEQFF. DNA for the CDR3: TGCGCCAGCAGCTTGCCCACCGGGACAGGGAGCAATGAGCAGTTCTTC.

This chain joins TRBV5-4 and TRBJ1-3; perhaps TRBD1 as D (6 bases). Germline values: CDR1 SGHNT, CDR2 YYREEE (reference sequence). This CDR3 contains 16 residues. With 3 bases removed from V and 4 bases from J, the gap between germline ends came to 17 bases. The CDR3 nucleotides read TGTGCCAGCAGCTCTCAACAGGGAGTGACAGGAAACACCATATATTTT. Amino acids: CASSSQQGVTGNTIYF.

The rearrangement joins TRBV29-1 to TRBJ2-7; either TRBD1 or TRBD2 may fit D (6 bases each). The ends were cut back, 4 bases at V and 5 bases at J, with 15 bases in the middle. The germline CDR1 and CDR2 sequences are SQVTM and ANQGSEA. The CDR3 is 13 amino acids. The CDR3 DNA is TGCAGCGTTGCTCATCCGGGGGCCCACGAGCAGTACTTC. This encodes CSVAHPGAHEQYF.

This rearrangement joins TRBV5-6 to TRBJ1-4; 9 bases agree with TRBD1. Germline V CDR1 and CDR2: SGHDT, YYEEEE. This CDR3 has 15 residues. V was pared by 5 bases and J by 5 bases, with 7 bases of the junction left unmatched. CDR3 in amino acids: CASSSSGTGNEKLFF. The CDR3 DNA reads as TGTGCCAGCAGTTCCTCCGGGACAGGGAATGAAAAACTGTTTTTT.

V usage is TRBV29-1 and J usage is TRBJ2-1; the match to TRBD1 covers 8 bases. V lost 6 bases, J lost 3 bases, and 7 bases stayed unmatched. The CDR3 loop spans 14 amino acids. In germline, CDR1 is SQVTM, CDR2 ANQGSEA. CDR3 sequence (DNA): TGCAGCGTCGTGGGACAGGTAAGCTACAATGAGCAGTTCTTC. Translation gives CSVVGQVSYNEQFF.

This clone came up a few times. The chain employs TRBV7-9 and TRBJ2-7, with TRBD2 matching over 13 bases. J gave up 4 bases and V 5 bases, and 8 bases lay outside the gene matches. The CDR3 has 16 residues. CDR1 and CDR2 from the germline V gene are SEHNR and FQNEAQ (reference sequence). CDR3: CASSPGLAGAPYEQYF. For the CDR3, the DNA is TGTGCCAGCAGCCCCGGACTAGCGGGGGCCCCATACGAGCAGTACTTC.

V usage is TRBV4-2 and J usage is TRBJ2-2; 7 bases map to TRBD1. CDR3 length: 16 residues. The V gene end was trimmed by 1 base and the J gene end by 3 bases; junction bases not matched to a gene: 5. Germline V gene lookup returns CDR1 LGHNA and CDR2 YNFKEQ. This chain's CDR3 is CASSQGQGDDTGELFF. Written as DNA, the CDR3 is TGTGCCAGCAGCCAAGGCCAGGGGGATGACACCGGGGAGCTGTTTTTT.

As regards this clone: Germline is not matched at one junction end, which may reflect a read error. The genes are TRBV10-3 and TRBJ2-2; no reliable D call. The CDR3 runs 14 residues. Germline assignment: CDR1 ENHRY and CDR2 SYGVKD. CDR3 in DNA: TGTGCCACCAGTGGAAGAAGCTTGGCCGGGGAGCTGTTTTTT. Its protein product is CATSGRSLAGELFF.

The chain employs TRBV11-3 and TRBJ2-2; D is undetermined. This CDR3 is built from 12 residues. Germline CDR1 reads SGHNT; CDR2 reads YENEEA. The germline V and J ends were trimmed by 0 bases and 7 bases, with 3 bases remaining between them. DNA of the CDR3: TGTGCCAGCAGCTTAGACAGCGGGGAGCTGTTTTTT. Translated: CASSLDSGELFF.

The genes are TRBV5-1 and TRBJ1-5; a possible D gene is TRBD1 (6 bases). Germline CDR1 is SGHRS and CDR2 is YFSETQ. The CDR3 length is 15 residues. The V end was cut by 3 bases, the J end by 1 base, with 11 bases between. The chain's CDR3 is CASSYTGNSNQPQHF. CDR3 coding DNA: TGCGCCAGCAGCTATACAGGGAACAGCAATCAGCCCCAGCATTTT.

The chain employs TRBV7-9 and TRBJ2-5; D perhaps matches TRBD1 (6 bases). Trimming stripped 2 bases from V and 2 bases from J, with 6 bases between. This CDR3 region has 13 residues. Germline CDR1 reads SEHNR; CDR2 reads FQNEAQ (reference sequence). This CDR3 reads CASSLRGQETQYF. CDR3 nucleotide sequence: TGTGCCAGCAGCTTAAGGGGGCAAGAGACCCAGTACTTC.

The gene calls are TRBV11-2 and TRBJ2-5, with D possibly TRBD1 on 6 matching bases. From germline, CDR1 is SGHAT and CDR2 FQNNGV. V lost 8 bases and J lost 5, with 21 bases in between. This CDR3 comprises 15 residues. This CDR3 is CASALTGAGAETQYF. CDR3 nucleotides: TGTGCCAGCGCCCTGACAGGTGCCGGGGCCGAGACCCAGTACTTC.

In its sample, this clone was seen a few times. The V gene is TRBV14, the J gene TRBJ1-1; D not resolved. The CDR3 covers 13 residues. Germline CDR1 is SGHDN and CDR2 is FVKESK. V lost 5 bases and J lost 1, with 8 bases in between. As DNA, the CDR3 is TGTGCCAGCAGCGAGCAGAAGAACACTGAAGCTTTCTTT. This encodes CASSEQKNTEAFF.

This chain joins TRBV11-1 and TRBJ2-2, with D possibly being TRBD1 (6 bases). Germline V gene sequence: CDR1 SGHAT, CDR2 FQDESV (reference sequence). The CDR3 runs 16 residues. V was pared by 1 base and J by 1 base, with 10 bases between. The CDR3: CASSLGPTGNTGELFF. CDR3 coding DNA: TGTGCCAGCAGCTTAGGTCCGACAGGGAACACCGGGGAGCTGTTTTTT.

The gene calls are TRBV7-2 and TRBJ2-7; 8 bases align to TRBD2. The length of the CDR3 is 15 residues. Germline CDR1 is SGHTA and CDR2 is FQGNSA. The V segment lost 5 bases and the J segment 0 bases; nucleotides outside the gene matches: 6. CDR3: CASSQSGGASYEQYF. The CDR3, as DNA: TGTGCCAGCAGCCAATCCGGGGGGGCCTCCTACGAGCAGTACTTC.

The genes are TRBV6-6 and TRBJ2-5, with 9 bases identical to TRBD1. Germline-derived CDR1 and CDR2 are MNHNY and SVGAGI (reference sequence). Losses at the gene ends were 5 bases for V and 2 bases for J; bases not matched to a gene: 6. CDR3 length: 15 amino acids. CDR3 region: CASSISGTGQETQYF. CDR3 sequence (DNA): TGTGCCAGCAGTATTTCCGGGACAGGGCAAGAGACCCAGTACTTC.

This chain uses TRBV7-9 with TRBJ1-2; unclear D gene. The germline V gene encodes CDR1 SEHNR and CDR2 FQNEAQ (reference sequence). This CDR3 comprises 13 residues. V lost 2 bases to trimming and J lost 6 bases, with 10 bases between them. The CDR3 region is CASSLTGIDGYTF. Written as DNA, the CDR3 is TGTGCCAGCAGCTTAACCGGAATAGATGGCTACACCTTC.